The text below deals with one T cell receptor (beta chain). Antigen: not known. This sample was included in a study of OX40 agonist ivuxolimab in advanced cancers. Findings of the study overall: CD4+ and CD8+ blood T cells expanded clonally by week 6 at 0.1 to 3.0 mg/kg.

This CDR3 contains 13 residues. Trimming cost V 8 bases and J 3 bases, with 12 bases left between them. Germline lookup yields CDR1 ENHRY and CDR2 SYGVKD. Here immunoSEQ multiplex PCR was the method, and the copy in TCRdb shows in-frame clones only, minus some. Of about 60,000 clones listed, around 93% are singletons. This TCR derives from an adult with an advanced solid tumor such as melanoma, head and neck, liver or kidney cancer. The source was CD4+ or CD8+ T cells sorted from blood, collected in a trial of the OX40 agonist ivuxolimab. This rearrangement joins TRBV10-3 to TRBJ2-3, with D possibly TRBD1 on 5 matching bases. The CDR3 DNA reads as TGTGCCATCTCGGCGACAGTGACAGATACGCAGTATTTT. Translating it yields CAISATVTDTQYF.